What follows are 8 T cell receptor beta chains derived from one specimen sequenced in a study of blood T cell repertoires in COVID-19. This table comes from immunoSEQ multiplex PCR, and its TCRdb copy is limited to in-frame clones, with some not included. The data hold approximately 530,000 clones, with roughly nine tenths observed a single time. Sequencing was carried out using peripheral blood. These receptors all come from a woman between 50 and 59 years old with COVID-19, enrolled during active disease.

V usage is TRBV4-2 and J usage is TRBJ1-2; 9 bases map to TRBD1. After removal of 7 bases from V and 8 bases from J, the junction contained 14 bases not matched to a gene. Germline V gene sequence: CDR1 LGHNA, CDR2 YNFKEQ. The CDR3 runs 15 residues. CDR3 sequence (DNA): TGTGCCAGCAACCCAAGACAGGGGGTGGGAGAGGGCTACACCTTC. This encodes CASNPRQGVGEGYTF.

The chain has TRBV14 and TRBJ2-7, with 8 bases lining up with TRBD1. The length of the CDR3 is 14 residues. V shed 4 bases and J 3 bases; nucleotides not matched to a gene: 5. The germline V gene encodes CDR1 SGHDN and CDR2 FVKESK. This CDR3 reads CASSLGQGGYEQYF. The CDR3 coding sequence is TGTGCCAGCAGCCTAGGACAGGGCGGCTACGAGCAGTACTTC.

A single count supports this clone. The chain recombines TRBV28 with TRBJ2-7; 9 bases line up with TRBD1. Germline assignment: CDR1 MDHEN and CDR2 SYDVKM. Trimming at V came to 6 bases and at J to 5 bases, leaving 8 bases not matched to a gene. The CDR3 is made up of 14 amino acids. CDR3 amino acids: CASRPGTGYHEQYF. CDR3 coding DNA: TGTGCCAGCAGGCCCGGGACAGGGTACCACGAGCAGTACTTC. The full variable domain, its missing parts supplied by reference TRBV28 and TRBJ2-7, is DVKVTQSSRYLVKRTGEKVFLECVQDMDHENMFWYRQDPGLGLRLIYFSYDVKMKEKGDIPEGYSVSREKKERFSLILESASTNQTSMYLCASRPGTGYHEQYFGPGTRLTVT.

This clone showed up just once. As DNA, the CDR3 is TGTGCCAGCAGAAGCGGACAGAATTACAATGAGCAGTTCTTC. It yields the protein CASRSGQNYNEQFF. The rearrangement uses TRBV6-5 and TRBJ2-1, with D perhaps matching TRBD1 (6 bases). Germline V gene lookup returns CDR1 MNHEY and CDR2 SVGAGI. V was shortened by 6 bases and J by 4 bases, with 13 bases between the two germline ends. The length of the CDR3 is 14 residues.

The rearrangement uses TRBV12-3 or TRBV12-4 and TRBJ2-7; the D is unclear. Trimming took off 2 bases at V and 5 bases at J, with 4 bases between the two ends. The length of the CDR3 is 11 residues. Written as DNA, the CDR3 is TGTGCCAGCAGTTTATTTAACGAGCAGTACTTC. It is translated as CASSLFNEQYF.

This chain uses TRBV7-2 with TRBJ2-1; possible D gene TRBD2, 6 bases. Germline assignment: CDR1 SGHTA and CDR2 FQGNSA. V was trimmed by 6 bases and J by 0 bases, leaving 18 bases between them. CDR3 length equals 17 residues. CDR3 loop: CASSRTGTASSYNEQFF. For the CDR3, the DNA is TGTGCCAGCAGTCGCACCGGGACTGCCAGCTCCTACAATGAGCAGTTCTTC.

Notes on this clone: Additional DNA sequences in this sample encode the identical CDR3. The CDR3 is CASIRGTEAFF. In DNA, the CDR3 is TGTGCCAGCATAAGGGGAACTGAAGCTTTCTTT. The chain joins TRBV6-5 to TRBJ1-1, with D possibly TRBD1 on 5 matching bases. Germline V CDR1 and CDR2: MNHEY, SVGAGI. This CDR3 has 11 residues. With 7 bases removed from V and 5 bases from J, the gap between germline ends came to 8 bases.

Here the CDR3 DNA reads TGTGCCAGCAACCTAGACAGCATCTATGGCTACACCTTC. Protein product: CASNLDSIYGYTF. J is TRBJ1-2 and V is TRBV6-5, with D perhaps matching TRBD1 (5 bases). There are 13 residues in the CDR3. Germline loops: CDR1 MNHEY, CDR2 SVGAGI. V lost 7 bases to trimming and J lost 4 bases, with 13 bases between them.